These 23 T cell receptor beta chains originate from one sample sequenced in a study of OX40 agonist ivuxolimab in advanced cancers. The method was immunoSEQ multiplex PCR; TCRdb's version includes in-frame clones alone and lacks a portion of them. This table holds nearly 60,000 clones, around 90% found once. The sample in question was CD4+ or CD8+ T cells sorted from blood, obtained in a trial of the OX40 agonist ivuxolimab. Receptors were obtained from an adult with an advanced solid tumor such as melanoma, head and neck, liver or kidney cancer.

CDR3 nucleotide sequence: TGTGCCAGCAGCTTCACAGGGGAAGCGCAGTACTTC. It encodes CASSFTGEAQYF. The rearrangement links TRBV5-6 to TRBJ2-7; TRBD1 aligns across 7 bases. This CDR3 has 12 residues. Germline CDR1 and CDR2: SGHDT and YYEEEE. The V segment lost 2 bases and the J segment 9 bases; nucleotides outside the gene matches: 5.

This chain uses TRBV5-1 with TRBJ2-5; 7 nucleotides agree with TRBD2. The CDR3 is 14 residues long. Germline V gene data show CDR1 as SGHRS and CDR2 as YFSETQ. The trim removed 4 bases at V and 5 bases at J, leaving 8 bases unmatched. CDR3 amino acids: CASSMSIGGETQYF. CDR3 in DNA: TGCGCCAGCAGCATGAGTATCGGGGGGGAGACCCAGTACTTC.

V and J are TRBV6-6 and TRBJ1-2, with D maybe TRBD1 (6 bases). V gave up 0 bases and J gave up 6 bases, with 11 bases separating them. In germline, CDR1 is MNHNY, CDR2 SVGAGI (reference sequence). This CDR3 is built from 14 residues. The CDR3 coding sequence is TGTGCCAGCAGTTACTCGAGGCAGGGGAATGGCTACACCTTC. Its translation: CASSYSRQGNGYTF.

The chain has TRBV11-2 and TRBJ2-1; no clear D. Trimming took 0 bases from V and 6 from J, leaving 12 bases between them. The CDR3 length is 15 residues. The germline CDR1 and CDR2 sequences are SGHAT and FQNNGV. The CDR3 loop reads CASSLELTEVNEQFF. Written as DNA, the CDR3 is TGTGCCAGCAGCTTAGAACTCACTGAAGTCAATGAGCAGTTCTTC.

This clone was recorded once. V is TRBV5-1 and J is TRBJ1-1; TRBD1 aligns across 9 bases. From germline, CDR1 is SGHRS and CDR2 YFSETQ. With V trimmed by 7 bases and J by 1 base, 2 bases remained unmatched. This CDR3 has 13 residues. The CDR3 region has the DNA TGCGCCAGCCGGGGACAGGGGAACACTGAAGCTTTCTTT. This sequence encodes CASRGQGNTEAFF.

The chain recombines TRBV15 with TRBJ2-2; D is ambiguous. The CDR3 is made up of 14 amino acids. V lost 8 bases and J lost 0, with 10 bases in between. Germline loops: CDR1 LNHNV, CDR2 YYDKDF (reference sequence). The CDR3 sequence: CATALEANTGELFF. CDR3 DNA sequence: TGTGCCACCGCTTTGGAAGCGAACACCGGGGAGCTGTTTTTT.

This clone was found a few times. J is TRBJ1-4 and V is TRBV20-1; D is undetermined. Trimming removed 6 bases at V and 8 bases at J, with 7 bases between. CDR3 length equals 10 residues. Germline V gene data show CDR1 as DFQATT and CDR2 as SNEGSKA (reference sequence). The CDR3, as DNA: TGCAGTGCACGGGCGGAAAAACTGTTTTTT. Encoded protein: CSARAEKLFF.

The chain recombines TRBV5-4 with TRBJ2-1; TRBD2 matches 12 bases. In germline, CDR1 is SGHNT, CDR2 YYREEE (reference sequence). The CDR3 has 15 residues. The junction had 6 bases not matched to a gene; V was cut back by 7 bases and J by 4 bases. CDR3 loop: CASLPGLAGYNEQFF. CDR3 in DNA: TGTGCCAGCCTACCCGGACTAGCGGGGTACAATGAGCAGTTCTTC.

The CDR3 is CASSDEGGDDQPQHF. The DNA for the CDR3 is TGTGCCAGCAGTGACGAGGGGGGGGATGATCAGCCCCAGCATTTT. The chain uses TRBV2 and TRBJ1-5; TRBD1 might be the D (6 bases). There are 15 residues in the CDR3. Germline assignment: CDR1 SNHLY and CDR2 FYNNEI. The V and J ends lost 3 bases and 5 bases respectively, with 14 bases between them.

The chain employs TRBV10-3 and TRBJ2-7; 10 bases are shared with TRBD1. This CDR3 has 14 amino acids. V was pared by 2 bases and J by 4 bases, with 2 bases of the junction left unmatched. Germline V lookup: CDR1 ENHRY, CDR2 SYGVKD. CDR3 sequence: CAISEGQGGYEQYF. The DNA for the CDR3 is TGTGCCATCAGTGAGGGACAGGGGGGTTACGAGCAGTACTTC.

The chain carries TRBV27 and TRBJ1-2; 9 nucleotides agree with TRBD1. Germline values: CDR1 MNHEY, CDR2 SMNVEV (reference sequence). This CDR3 is 13 amino acids long. The trim removed 9 bases at V and 6 bases at J, leaving 8 bases unmatched. The CDR3 loop reads CASRLTGGNGYTF. CDR3 bases: TGTGCCAGTCGCTTGACAGGGGGGAATGGCTACACCTTC.

V and J are TRBV7-2 and TRBJ1-4, with D unclear. The CDR3 is made up of 13 amino acids. CDR1 is SGHTA and CDR2 is FQGNSA in the germline V gene. The V gene lost 1 base and the J gene lost 7 bases, with 7 bases spanning the gap. The CDR3 region is CASSLGEGEKLFF. CDR3 DNA: TGTGCCAGCAGCTTAGGAGAGGGTGAAAAACTGTTTTTT.

The chain is built from TRBV5-1 and TRBJ2-3; 9 bases are a match to TRBD2. Unmatched junction bases numbered 7, after V lost 7 bases and J lost 4 bases. There are 14 residues in the CDR3. Germline loops: CDR1 SGHRS, CDR2 YFSETQ. CDR3 sequence reads: CASGVAGEADTQYF. In DNA, the CDR3 is TGCGCCAGCGGAGTAGCGGGAGAAGCAGATACGCAGTATTTT.

Only one count was recorded for this clone. This chain links TRBV30 with TRBJ2-3, with TRBD2 as a possible D gene (6 bases). The CDR3 runs to 13 residues. V lost 2 bases and J lost 0, with 6 bases in between. Germline CDR1 and CDR2: GTSNPN and SVGIG (reference sequence). This CDR3 reads CAWSSGSTDTQYF. The DNA for the CDR3 is TGTGCCTGGAGTAGCGGGAGCACAGATACGCAGTATTTT.

The chain couples TRBV18 to TRBJ1-3; the D is unclear. This CDR3 is 14 amino acids long. Germline-derived CDR1 and CDR2 are KGHSH and LQKENI. V dropped 6 bases and J dropped 4 bases, with 13 bases sitting between them. CDR3 region: CASSTSIAGNTIYF. The CDR3 region has the DNA TGTGCCAGCTCTACTTCGATCGCCGGAAACACCATATATTTT.

CDR3 nucleotide sequence: TGTGCCTGGAGTACTGGGGGAGGATTAGATACGCAGTATTTT. Translation gives CAWSTGGGLDTQYF. The chain links TRBV30 to TRBJ2-3; D is perhaps TRBD2 (6 bases). Germline V lookup: CDR1 GTSNPN, CDR2 SVGIG (reference sequence). The CDR3 is 14 amino acids. The V and J ends lost 2 bases and 5 bases respectively, with 14 bases between them.

The chain is built from TRBV6-4 and TRBJ1-4; D not certain. Germline CDR1 reads MRHNA; CDR2 reads SNTAGT. V lost 2 bases to trimming and J lost 6 bases, with 10 bases between them. The length of the CDR3 is 14 residues. For the CDR3, the DNA is TGTGCCAGCAGTGACGCCAGGAGCCATGAAAAACTGTTTTTT. It specifies CASSDARSHEKLFF.

This chain joins TRBV11-2 and TRBJ2-1; 10 bases are a match to TRBD1. V lost 3 bases to trimming and J lost 6 bases; unmatched junction nucleotides: 5. Per the germline V gene, CDR1 is SGHAT and CDR2 is FQNNGV. This CDR3 region has 15 residues. The chain's CDR3 is CASSFGTGVVNEQFF. DNA for the CDR3: TGTGCCAGCAGCTTTGGGACAGGGGTGGTCAATGAGCAGTTCTTC.

The chain recombines TRBV19 with TRBJ1-5; no firm D call. The germline CDR1 and CDR2 sequences are LNHDA and SQIVND (reference sequence). This CDR3 contains 10 residues. V was clipped by 7 bases and J by 6 bases, with 4 bases between them. The CDR3 DNA sequence: TGTGCCAGTACGTGTCAGCCCCAGCATTTT. It specifies CASTCQPQHF.

The chain carries TRBV5-1 and TRBJ1-5; tentative D call: TRBD1 (5 bases). CDR3 length equals 15 residues. V was clipped by 4 bases and J by 6 bases, with 17 bases between them. Germline CDR1 is SGHRS and CDR2 is YFSETQ. The chain's CDR3 is CASSPRGEGGQPQHF. The CDR3 DNA sequence: TGCGCCAGCAGCCCACGGGGGGAGGGCGGTCAGCCCCAGCATTTT.

This clone was counted between two and nine times. This chain connects TRBV15 to TRBJ1-4; D remains unclear. V gave up 1 base and J gave up 3 bases, with 12 bases separating them. The CDR3 is 16 residues long. Germline CDR1 is LNHNV and CDR2 is YYDKDF (reference sequence). CDR3 residues: CATSRGARRANEKLFF. The CDR3 nucleotides are TGTGCCACCAGCAGAGGAGCTAGGAGAGCTAATGAAAAACTGTTTTTT. Drawing the rest from reference TRBV15 and TRBJ1-4, the complete variable domain is DAMVIQNPRYQVTQFGKPVTLSCSQTLNHNVMYWYQQKSSQAPKLLFHYYDKDFNNEADTPDNFQSRRPNTSFCFLDIRSPGLGDTAMYLCATSRGARRANEKLFFGSGTQLSVL.

The V and J genes are TRBV6-9 and TRBJ1-1; tentatively, D is TRBD1 (5 bases). Germline V gene lookup returns CDR1 MNHGY and CDR2 SVAAGI. The CDR3 extends over 14 amino acids. Trimming shortened V by 3 bases and J by 5 bases, and 13 bases separated the two germline ends. For the CDR3, the DNA is TGTGCCAGCAGTTACTCGATGGAGGGGACTGAAGCTTTCTTT. As protein: CASSYSMEGTEAFF.

The chain employs TRBV10-3 and TRBJ2-7, with TRBD2 identical over 7 bases. CDR3 length equals 13 residues. V shed 6 bases, J shed 7 bases, and the junction held 9 bases outside the gene matches. Germline assignment: CDR1 ENHRY and CDR2 SYGVKD. CDR3 residues: CAIRGGVAREQYF. In DNA, the CDR3 is TGTGCCATCAGGGGGGGGGTAGCTCGAGAGCAGTACTTC.